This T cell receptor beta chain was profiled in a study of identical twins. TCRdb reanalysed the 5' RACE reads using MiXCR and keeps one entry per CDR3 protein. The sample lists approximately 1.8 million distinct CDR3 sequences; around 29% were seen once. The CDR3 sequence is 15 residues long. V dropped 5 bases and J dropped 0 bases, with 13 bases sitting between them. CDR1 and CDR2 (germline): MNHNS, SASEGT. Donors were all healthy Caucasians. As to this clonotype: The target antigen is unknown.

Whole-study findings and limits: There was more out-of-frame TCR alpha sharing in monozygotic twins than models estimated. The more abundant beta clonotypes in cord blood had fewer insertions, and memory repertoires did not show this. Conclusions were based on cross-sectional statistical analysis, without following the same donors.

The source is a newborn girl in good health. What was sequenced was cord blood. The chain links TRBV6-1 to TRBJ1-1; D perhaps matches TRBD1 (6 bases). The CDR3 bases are TGTGCCAGCAGTAACCAGGGGTCGGTGAACACTGAAGCTTTCTTT. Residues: CASSNQGSVNTEAFF.